This T cell receptor beta chain was obtained from a study of T cell responses to AZD1222 COVID-19 vaccine. Worth noting for this clone: The antigen is unknown.

General observations from the study: After the peak T cell response, and only then, were repertoires sampled. With two AZD1222 doses given, Spike-specific TCR breadth and depth both rose. White British ancestry dominated among donors, who included more females, and clonal diversity was possibly underestimated. Unmutated variant regions reportedly attract nearly half of all spike-specific TCRs.

V was clipped by 5 bases and J by 6 bases; unmatched bases: 6. CDR3 size: 14 residues. Germline lookup yields CDR1 LNHNV and CDR2 YYDKDF (reference sequence). TCRdb's table, derived via immunoSEQ multiplex PCR, lists solely in-frame clones and lacks some. The table has about 180,000 clones, around 90% seen once. The chain links TRBV15 to TRBJ1-2, with 10 nucleotides matching TRBD1. Specimen: peripheral blood, collected 28 days after the second AZD1222 dose. The TCR originated in an adult who received the AZD1222 COVID-19 vaccine. The chain's CDR3 is CATSVDRGLDGYTF. CDR3 sequence (DNA): TGTGCCACCAGCGTAGACAGGGGGCTGGATGGCTACACCTTC.